The 14 T cell receptor beta chains below come from one sample, sequenced in a study of regulatory T cells in long-lasting Graves disease. In building TCR beta libraries, iRepertoire HTBI primers were used together with Arm-PCR of CDR3 regions. Each CDR3 protein gets one entry after TCRdb re-called the multiplex PCR reads with MiXCR. The sample contains approximately 270,000 distinct CDR3 sequences, 15% to 20% of which appear only once. The time point here: newly diagnosed GD, antithyroid drugs for less than 3 months. Researchers made the TCR library from RNA that was extracted from PBMCs. These same data were also listed under a study on T cells in Graves' hyperthyroidism and ophthalmopathy.

The specimen comprised peripheral blood mononuclear cells (PBMCs), sampled at new diagnosis, from a patient treated with antithyroid drugs. The receptors derive from a woman in her twenties or thirties with Graves disease.

This clonotype was seen at least ten times. The chain carries TRBV6-2 or TRBV6-3 and TRBJ1-2, with 9 bases lining up with TRBD1. This CDR3 is 15 amino acids long. CDR1 is MNHEY, CDR2 SVGEGT, per germline. Germline trimming cut 3 bases from V and 4 bases from J; bases unmatched to any gene: 6. The CDR3 protein is CASSYNRGPSYGYTF. In DNA form, the CDR3 reads TGTGCCAGCAGTTATAACAGGGGGCCGTCCTATGGCTACACCTTC.

The rearrangement links TRBV6-1 to TRBJ2-7; 11 bases agree with TRBD1. The CDR3 is made up of 14 amino acids. The J segment lost 3 bases and the V segment lost 6 bases, leaving 4 bases of the junction unmatched. CDR1 and CDR2 from the germline V gene are MNHNS and SASEGT. The CDR3 coding sequence is TGTGCCAGCAGCTGGACAGGGGGCGGCTACGAGCAGTACTTC. The encoded protein is CASSWTGGGYEQYF.

This clonotype was seen repeatedly, ten times or more. The chain couples TRBV20-1 to TRBJ2-1; D ambiguous. CDR1 and CDR2 from the germline V gene are DFQATT and SNEGSKA (reference sequence). Trimming removed 4 bases from V and 8 bases from J, with 9 bases in between. CDR3 length equals 11 residues. The CDR3 region has the DNA TGCAGTGCTACACATGACTATGAGCAGTTCTTC. It yields the protein CSATHDYEQFF.

The chain recombines TRBV29-1 with TRBJ1-2; the D is unclear. Between the trimmed V and J ends, which lost 4 bases and 5 bases, there was a span of 14 bases. Germline CDR1 reads SQVTM; CDR2 reads ANQGSEA. The CDR3 runs 13 residues. Here the CDR3 reads CSVAPPQAYGYTF. Here the CDR3 DNA reads TGCAGCGTTGCCCCGCCCCAGGCGTATGGCTACACCTTC.

This chain connects TRBV2 to TRBJ2-3; 9 bases align to TRBD1. Unmatched junction bases numbered 7, after V lost 9 bases and J lost 0 bases. CDR1 is SNHLY, CDR2 FYNNEI, per germline. The CDR3 is 15 amino acids. The DNA for the CDR3 is TGTGCCAGAGTACAGGGGGCGACCAGCACAGATACGCAGTATTTT. Translating it yields CARVQGATSTDTQYF.

This clonotype has at least ten counts. The chain links TRBV20-1 to TRBJ1-1; D remains unclear. From germline, CDR1 is DFQATT and CDR2 SNEGSKA (reference sequence). Trimming stripped 3 bases from V and 8 bases from J, with 7 bases between. This CDR3 contains 10 residues. In DNA, the CDR3 is TGCAGTGCTAGGGGCGGGGAAGCTTTCTTT. Protein product: CSARGGEAFF.

This clonotype was counted many times. V and J are TRBV20-1 and TRBJ1-1; a weak D match, TRBD1 (6 bases). The CDR3 is 10 residues long. Germline V lookup: CDR1 DFQATT, CDR2 SNEGSKA (reference sequence). V lost 6 bases and J lost 10, with 12 bases in between. CDR3 nucleotide sequence: TGCAGTGCAAGCGACAGGAGAGCTTTCTTT. Its protein product is CSASDRRAFF.

Of note for this clonotype: No conserved phenylalanine or tryptophan ends this CDR3, so it is likely a read error. This sequence joins TRBV11-2 and TRBJ1-2, with TRBD1 identical over 7 bases. The CDR3 is made up of 13 amino acids. CDR1 is SGHAT and CDR2 is FQNNGV in the germline V gene. The CDR3 DNA is TGTGCCAGCAGCCCTACAGGGGACTACGGCTACACCCTC. Translation gives CASSPTGDYGYTL.

This clonotype was found many times. The chain links TRBV2 to TRBJ1-2; D gene uncertain. Germline V lookup: CDR1 SNHLY, CDR2 FYNNEI. Between the trimmed V and J ends, which lost 9 bases and 2 bases, there was a span of 13 bases. The CDR3 extends over 13 amino acids. CDR3 loop: CARFYEVNYGYTF. Written as DNA, the CDR3 is TGTGCCAGGTTCTATGAAGTAAACTATGGCTACACCTTC.

The V call is TRBV20-1, the J call TRBJ2-5, with 12 bases fitting TRBD2. The CDR3 loop spans 18 amino acids. The germline gives CDR1 DFQATT, CDR2 SNEGSKA (reference sequence). Germline trimming cut 3 bases from V and 2 bases from J; bases unmatched to any gene: 13. The CDR3 sequence is CSARLRASGGVGQETQYF. The CDR3 DNA sequence: TGCAGTGCTAGGCTCCGAGCTAGCGGGGGGGTGGGGCAAGAGACCCAGTACTTC.

There are many counts of this clonotype. This chain connects TRBV5-8 to TRBJ1-4; D gene uncertain. V shed 4 bases and J shed 8 bases, with 18 bases lying between them. Germline V gene lookup returns CDR1 SGHTS and CDR2 YDEGEE. CDR3 length: 15 amino acids. The CDR3 here is CASSPRPGNREKLFF. The CDR3 nucleotides read TGTGCCAGCAGCCCCCGACCCGGGAATCGGGAAAAACTGTTTTTT.

This clonotype appeared many times. CDR3 DNA: TGTGCCATCAGTGAGTCGGCTGACAGGGCCCGGGAGCTGTTTTTT. It yields the protein CAISESADRARELFF. The chain carries TRBV10-3 and TRBJ2-2, with TRBD1 matching 7 bases. J was trimmed by 9 bases and V by 0 bases; bases with no gene match: 7. This CDR3 spans 15 amino acids. Germline V CDR1 and CDR2: ENHRY, SYGVKD.

This clonotype came up many times. The chain joins TRBV12-3 or TRBV12-4 to TRBJ2-7; the match to TRBD2 covers 7 bases. The CDR3 contains 14 residues. Trimming cost V 3 bases and J 6 bases; bases outside gene matches: 8. The CDR3 spells CASSFSGAVREQYF. As DNA, the CDR3 is TGTGCCAGCAGTTTCAGCGGGGCCGTACGCGAGCAGTACTTC.

This CDR3 reads CASSLTSGVYNEQFF. In nucleotides, the CDR3 is TGTGCCAGCAGTCTAACTAGCGGGGTTTACAATGAGCAGTTCTTC. J is TRBJ2-1 and V is TRBV6-1; 10 bases align to TRBD2. Germline CDR1 is MNHNS and CDR2 is SASEGT. Trimming at V came to 5 bases and at J to 4 bases, leaving 5 bases not matched to a gene. The CDR3 loop spans 15 amino acids.